This record looks at one T cell receptor (beta chain) sequence and its context. The antigen it binds to is not known. Per-base quality was not reported, and no clone a single base away is much larger than it. TCRbeta CDR3 regions were amplified from genomic DNA using the immunoSEQ Assay, a bias-controlled multiplex PCR. The authors' analysis ran thus. The number of nucleated cells in each sample was estimated by amplification of reference gene primers within the assay. Sequence reads were collapsed and filtered to measure the absolute abundance of every unique TCRbeta CDR3 rearrangement. For each sample, productive Simpson clonality was calculated as the square root of Simpson's diversity index across productive rearrangements. In its TCRdb copy, this immuneACCESS table keeps in-frame sequences only and misses some clones. Where compared with another copy, unresolved V genes explain less than half of these, and the others have no known cause. From that table come the V and J calls and clone size; the DNA was used to work out D and trimming. The sample yields about 130,000 clones; 87% were counted once. The ten largest account for around 3.6% of the sample.

This sample was taken from a study of blood T cell repertoires in COVID-19 (dated by TCRdb to 2019 to 2021). With regard to the full study: Samples from collaborators originated in the United States, Italy and Spain and spanned both the acute and convalescent phases of COVID-19. A freely available public database, intended as a resource for researchers studying the immune response to SARS-CoV-2, is where the repertoires were released. Nearly every sample came with metadata listing a de-identified subject ID, COVID-19 status, age in years and sex. HLA class I and class II types, where available, came from metadata supplied by the sample provider rather than from assay-based typing. The material from the prospective study consisted of cDNA or gDNA derived from T cells, B-cell-depleted T cells, or PBMCs. The samples were drawn from the first 160 participants of the ongoing ImmuneRACE study and from 1,254 subjects provided by 6 global collaborators. The dataset comprised deeply sampled blood TCRbeta repertoires from subjects exposed to, actively infected with, or recovered from COVID-19.

The germline V gene specifies MNHEY as CDR1 and SVGAGI as CDR2. Counted from cysteine to phenylalanine, this CDR3 has 12 amino acids. Only CDR3 DNA remains: 36 bases, in frame from the first base. Between the V and J ends, shortened by 9 bases and 7 bases respectively, the junction contains 16 bases. Overall results and qualifications from the work: The amount of clinical and demographic metadata varied by source and participant and was provided uncurated.

The collaborating institutions used their own protocols to collect whole blood in K2EDTA tubes. Collaborator samples were shipped for TCRbeta analysis as frozen whole blood, isolated PBMCs, or DNA extracted from either sample type. The V and J genes are TRBV6-5 and TRBJ2-7; a weak D assignment points to TRBD2 (6 bases agree). The sequence was collected from a woman aged 55-70 years with acute or convalescent COVID-19. Sequenced: peripheral blood. The CDR3 loop reads CASCTGVGEQYF. In nucleotides, the sequence is TGTGCCAGTTGCACGGGAGTAGGGGAGCAGTACTTC.